What follows are 21 T cell receptor beta chains derived from one specimen sequenced in a study of CD8+ T cells in alopecia areata. Treatment denoted: oral pan-JAK inhibitor, 5-10 mg twice daily. RNA was extracted and reverse transcribed into cDNA as the sequencing template. Clones were sequenced by immunoSEQ multiplex PCR, and TCRdb holds only the in-frame ones, with some missing. The data contain about 220,000 clones, around 57% of them singletons. This specimen consisted of CD4+ T cells sorted from blood, obtained at week 4, from a patient treated with tofacitinib. The receptors here all came from a human donor with alopecia areata.

This clone has a handful of counts. The V gene is TRBV18, the J gene TRBJ1-2; D not resolved. Germline V gene lookup returns CDR1 KGHSH and CDR2 LQKENI. This CDR3 comprises 13 residues. V gave up 3 bases and J gave up 4 bases, with 9 bases separating them. DNA for the CDR3: TGTGCCAGCTCACCCACTACGGGCTATGGCTACACCTTC. Its translation: CASSPTTGYGYTF.

This clone was found a few times. In the same sample, other DNA sequences code for this CDR3. The V gene is TRBV29-1, the J gene TRBJ2-3; no definite D call. CDR1 and CDR2 from the germline V gene are SQVTM and ANQGSEA. V lost 3 bases, J lost 1 base, and 5 bases lay in between. This CDR3 region has 12 residues. CDR3 in amino acids: CSVERGTDTQYF. In DNA, the CDR3 is TGCAGCGTTGAGCGTGGCACAGATACGCAGTATTTT.

V and J are TRBV30 and TRBJ2-7, with D possibly matching TRBD2 (7 bases). Germline CDR1 GTSNPN, CDR2 SVGIG (reference sequence). CDR3 length: 14 residues. V gave up 2 bases and J gave up 3 bases, with 14 bases separating them. CDR3 sequence reads: CAWSLGGDFYEQYF. In nucleotides, the CDR3 is TGTGCCTGGAGTTTAGGGGGGGATTTCTACGAGCAGTACTTC.

This clone was counted between two and nine times. The V and J genes are TRBV7-2 and TRBJ2-7, with TRBD2 matching over 10 bases. Germline lookup yields CDR1 SGHTA and CDR2 FQGNSA. Trimming cost V 0 bases and J 4 bases; bases outside gene matches: 9. CDR3 size: 17 residues. CDR3 DNA sequence: TGTGCCAGCAGCTTAGCTGCCGGGGCTAGCGGGGGTTACGAGCAGTACTTC. It specifies CASSLAAGASGGYEQYF.

This chain connects TRBV7-2 to TRBJ2-3; 12 bases match TRBD1. In germline, CDR1 is SGHTA, CDR2 FQGNSA. Trimming removed 5 bases from V and 10 bases from J; junction bases left unmatched: 7. The CDR3 spans 14 residues. The CDR3 region is CASSPGTGGSAQYF. CDR3 DNA: TGTGCCAGCAGCCCAGGGACAGGGGGCTCAGCGCAGTATTTT.

The chain recombines TRBV29-1 with TRBJ1-1, with D possibly being TRBD1 (5 bases). The CDR3 covers 14 residues. Germline V gene lookup returns CDR1 SQVTM and CDR2 ANQGSEA. The germline V and J ends were trimmed by 7 bases and 2 bases, with 17 bases remaining between them. The CDR3 bases are TGCAGCGCCACCGTCGGGGGGGGAAACACTGAAGCTTTCTTT. Protein sequence: CSATVGGGNTEAFF.

The chain employs TRBV6-5 and TRBJ1-2, with 12 bases matching TRBD1. The CDR3 is made up of 14 amino acids. Per the germline V gene, CDR1 is MNHEY and CDR2 is SVGAGI. With 9 bases clipped from V and 5 bases from J, the junction kept 7 bases outside the gene matches. The CDR3 DNA is TGTGCCAGTAGGAGGGGACAGGGGGCTTATGGCTACACCTTC. Translating gives CASRRGQGAYGYTF.

This clone occurred many times. CDR3 nucleotides: TGTGCCAGCAGTGACTCAGGTTCTGGGGCCAACGTCCTGACTTTC. Protein product: CASSDSGSGANVLTF. The V gene is TRBV6-4, the J gene TRBJ2-6; D unresolved. Trimming pared 0 bases from V and 1 base from J, leaving 4 bases between. The CDR3 extends over 15 amino acids. Germline lookup yields CDR1 MRHNA and CDR2 SNTAGT.

The genes are TRBV2 and TRBJ1-1; 8 bases are shared with TRBD1. The V segment lost 6 bases and the J segment 4 bases; nucleotides outside the gene matches: 7. Per germline, CDR1 SNHLY and CDR2 FYNNEI. This CDR3 contains 14 residues. The CDR3 loop is CASRDREVGTEAFF. As DNA, the CDR3 is TGTGCCAGCAGGGACAGGGAGGTCGGCACTGAAGCTTTCTTT.

The chain joins TRBV15 to TRBJ1-5; no definite D call. Germline loops: CDR1 LNHNV, CDR2 YYDKDF (reference sequence). The CDR3 contains 17 residues. V was clipped by 3 bases and J by 0 bases, with 15 bases between them. The CDR3 DNA follows: TGTGCCACCAGCAGGGGAGGAGGCAGAGATAGCAATCAGCCCCAGCATTTT. It encodes CATSRGGGRDSNQPQHF.

The V and J genes are TRBV4-3 and TRBJ2-6; TRBD2 might be the D (6 bases). The CDR3 sequence is 16 residues long. Deletions cut 3 bases from V and 4 bases from J, with 13 bases between. CDR1 LGHNA and CDR2 YSLEER come from the germline V gene. The CDR3 is CASSQGPLAGANVLTF. In nucleotides, the CDR3 is TGCGCCAGCAGCCAGGGCCCTCTAGCGGGGGCCAACGTCCTGACTTTC.

This clone was detected a few times. V and J are TRBV25-1 and TRBJ2-3; D call uncertain. With 5 bases removed from V and 1 base from J, the gap between germline ends came to 13 bases. The V gene's germline CDR1 is MGHDK and CDR2 SYGVNS. This CDR3 has 15 residues. CDR3 nucleotides: TGTGCCAGCAGTCGAGGATGGGTGGGCACAGATACGCAGTATTTT. Amino acids: CASSRGWVGTDTQYF.

The J gene is TRBJ1-6, the V gene TRBV6-5, with a possible D match to TRBD1 (5 bases). Germline loops: CDR1 MNHEY, CDR2 SVGAGI. Trimming removed 5 bases from V and 7 bases from J, with 6 bases in between. CDR3 length: 12 residues. CDR3 in amino acids: CASSEGNSPLHF. In DNA, the CDR3 is TGTGCCAGCAGTGAGGGGAATTCACCCCTCCACTTT.

This clone showed up just a few times. This chain links TRBV11-2 with TRBJ1-1, with TRBD1 identical over 7 bases. The germline gives CDR1 SGHAT, CDR2 FQNNGV. Unmatched junction bases numbered 8, after V lost 7 bases and J lost 6 bases. CDR3 length equals 13 residues. The CDR3 DNA sequence: TGTGCCAGCAAAACAGGGGCAGGCGCTGAAGCTTTCTTT. Its protein is CASKTGAGAEAFF.

The chain recombines TRBV30 with TRBJ1-2; 9 nucleotides match TRBD1. Losses at the gene ends were 1 base for V and 9 bases for J; bases not matched to a gene: 12. The CDR3 has 15 amino acids. Per the germline V gene, CDR1 is GTSNPN and CDR2 is SVGIG (reference sequence). This CDR3 reads CAWSANRGPGMSYTF. The CDR3 DNA reads TGTGCCTGGAGTGCAAACAGGGGGCCGGGGATGAGCTACACCTTC.

This rearrangement joins TRBV4-3 to TRBJ1-2; TRBD1 agrees at 7 bases. The CDR3 loop spans 15 amino acids. Germline V gene data show CDR1 as LGHNA and CDR2 as YSLEER. Trimming took 0 bases from V and 8 from J; bases not matched to a gene: 9. The CDR3, as DNA: TGCGCCAGCAGCCAAGACCTGACAGGGAGAGGAGGCTACACCTTC. It yields the protein CASSQDLTGRGGYTF.

The chain joins TRBV4-3 to TRBJ2-3; the match to TRBD1 covers 7 bases. V was pared by 4 bases and J by 4 bases, with 11 bases of the junction left unmatched. Germline CDR1 is LGHNA and CDR2 is YSLEER. The CDR3 covers 16 residues. The CDR3 DNA follows: TGCGCCAGCAGCCGACTCAGGGGGACGTCGGCAGATACGCAGTATTTT. It is translated as CASSRLRGTSADTQYF.

This chain links TRBV10-3 with TRBJ2-1; D may match TRBD1 or TRBD2 (5 bases each). There are 16 residues in the CDR3. Germline V gene lookup returns CDR1 ENHRY and CDR2 SYGVKD. V dropped 0 bases and J dropped 8 bases, with 17 bases sitting between them. In DNA form, the CDR3 reads TGTGCCATCAGTGAGTCCGAGGGGCCCGTTAAAGATGAGCAGTTCTTC. Protein: CAISESEGPVKDEQFF.

The chain is built from TRBV9 and TRBJ1-2, with D perhaps matching TRBD1 (5 bases). Germline V lookup: CDR1 SGDLS, CDR2 YYNGEE. This CDR3 region has 14 residues. Deletions cut 3 bases from V and 7 bases from J, with 16 bases between. The CDR3 bases are TGTGCCAGCAGCGCCCCTGGGACGTTAGCTGGCTACACCTTC. Protein product: CASSAPGTLAGYTF.

V gene TRBV6-5 combines with J gene TRBJ2-3; D gene unclear. Germline CDR1 MNHEY, CDR2 SVGAGI. V was pared by 6 bases and J by 4 bases, with 11 bases between. The length of the CDR3 is 13 residues. CDR3 nucleotides: TGTGCCAGCAGCCCGCCCGATCCAGATACGCAGTATTTT. This encodes CASSPPDPDTQYF.

This clone was found a few times. The CDR3 region has the DNA TGTGCCAACCAAAGGCGCGAGCAGTACTTC. It encodes CANQRREQYF. This rearrangement joins TRBV19 to TRBJ2-7; unclear D gene. The CDR3 has 10 residues. V lost 10 bases, J lost 6 bases, and 10 bases lay in between. Germline CDR1 LNHDA, CDR2 SQIVND (reference sequence).